These 17 T cell receptor beta chains originate from one sample sequenced in a study of graft-versus-host responses after intestinal transplantation. No antigen has been identified for these receptors. This table comes from immunoSEQ multiplex PCR, and its TCRdb copy is limited to in-frame clones, with some not included. In the table there are tens of thousands of clones, approximately 88% of which are singletons. The material sequenced was unstimulated CD8+ T cells sorted from spleen or lymph node cells, taken before intestinal transplant. Source of these receptors: a human donor who received an intestinal transplant.

The rearrangement joins TRBV5-1 to TRBJ2-7, with 8 bases lining up with TRBD1. Trimming took 7 bases from V and 7 from J; bases not matched to a gene: 7. CDR1 is SGHRS, CDR2 YFSETQ, per germline. The CDR3 contains 12 residues. CDR3 amino acids: CASRQGKREQYF. The CDR3 DNA sequence: TGCGCCAGCCGACAGGGGAAGAGGGAGCAGTACTTC.

This chain connects TRBV30 to TRBJ2-1; perhaps TRBD2 as D (5 bases). Germline values: CDR1 GTSNPN, CDR2 SVGIG (reference sequence). Trimming stripped 7 bases from V and 7 bases from J, with 17 bases between. The CDR3 is made up of 13 amino acids. CDR3 bases: TGTGCCTTCGCCGAGGGTGGCTGGAATGAGCAGTTCTTC. As protein: CAFAEGGWNEQFF.

The chain combines TRBV7-6 with TRBJ2-7; 8 nucleotides align to TRBD1. J lost 0 bases, V lost 10 bases, and 8 bases had no gene match. Germline CDR1 and CDR2: SGHVS and FNYEAQ. This CDR3 spans 14 amino acids. CDR3 DNA sequence: TGTGCCACCAGACAGGGGTCAAACTCCTACGAGCAGTACTTC. Translating gives CATRQGSNSYEQYF.

The V gene is TRBV7-9, the J gene TRBJ2-1, with 16 bases aligning to TRBD2. Germline CDR1 SEHNR, CDR2 FQNEAQ (reference sequence). After removal of 5 bases from V and 10 bases from J, the junction contained 8 bases not matched to a gene. CDR3 length equals 16 residues. The CDR3 loop is CASSNTGTSGRAEQFF. In DNA form, the CDR3 reads TGTGCCAGCAGCAATACCGGGACTAGCGGGAGGGCCGAGCAGTTCTTC.

This rearrangement joins TRBV27 to TRBJ1-1; a possible D gene is TRBD1 (6 bases). V was pared by 6 bases and J by 1 base, with 9 bases between. Germline V CDR1 and CDR2: MNHEY, SMNVEV (reference sequence). The CDR3 is made up of 13 amino acids. Here the CDR3 DNA reads TGTGCCAGCAGAAGACAGGAGAACACTGAAGCTTTCTTT. Amino acids: CASRRQENTEAFF.

The chain is built from TRBV5-1 and TRBJ2-5; 10 bases align to TRBD2. CDR1 is SGHRS, CDR2 YFSETQ, per germline. The CDR3 has 15 amino acids. The trim removed 1 base at V and 2 bases at J, leaving 2 bases unmatched. The CDR3: CASSLSAGGQETQYF. CDR3 sequence (DNA): TGCGCCAGCAGCTTGTCAGCGGGGGGGCAAGAGACCCAGTACTTC.

The V gene is TRBV7-9, the J gene TRBJ1-3, with D unresolved. Trimming stripped 5 bases from V and 1 base from J, with 24 bases between. CDR1 is SEHNR and CDR2 is FQNEAQ in the germline V gene (reference sequence). The CDR3 covers 19 residues. In DNA, the CDR3 is TGTGCCAGCAGCATCCCCAGCAGAGGGTACTATTTTTCTGGAAACACCATATATTTT. Its protein product is CASSIPSRGYYFSGNTIYF.

Worth noting for this clone: It is unclear where the CDR3 begins or ends on the DNA, so no DNA is shown, and the CDR3 is as TCRdb lists it. The chain carries TRBV6-1 and TRBJ1-2; whether TRBD1, the table's D call, matches the DNA was not checked. The germline V gene encodes CDR1 MNHNS and CDR2 SASEGT. From its first to its last residue, the CDR3 has 13 amino acids. The CDR3 is CASRGVGQGARTF.

The chain employs TRBV4-1 and TRBJ1-1; TRBD1 might be the D (6 bases). The CDR3 extends over 14 amino acids. The V gene lost 0 bases and the J gene lost 11 bases, with 16 bases spanning the gap. CDR1 MGHRA and CDR2 YSYEKL come from the germline V gene. This chain's CDR3 is CASSQEAGAWRAFF. DNA for the CDR3: TGCGCCAGCAGCCAAGAGGCGGGGGCATGGAGGGCTTTCTTT.

In regard to this clone: The conserved final phenylalanine or tryptophan is absent from the CDR3, which likely points to a read error. No DNA is shown, since the ends of the CDR3 on it are uncertain; the CDR3 is the one TCRdb lists. The rearrangement uses TRBV7-2 and TRBJ1-2; no DNA check was done on the table's D call, TRBD1. The CDR3 is 12 residues long, counting both termini. CDR1 is SGHTA, CDR2 FQGNSA, per germline. The chain's CDR3 is CASSLALQGASL.

This clone was detected once. This chain joins TRBV5-1 and TRBJ2-2; D may be TRBD2 (6 bases). CDR3 length: 16 residues. CDR1 and CDR2 from the germline V gene are SGHRS and YFSETQ. Trimming removed 3 bases from V and 6 bases from J, with 18 bases in between. The CDR3 protein is CASSWAGTLEAGELFF. For the CDR3, the DNA is TGCGCCAGCAGCTGGGCCGGGACTCTAGAGGCCGGGGAGCTGTTTTTT.

The chain recombines TRBV5-1 with TRBJ2-7, with D possibly matching TRBD2 (7 bases). The CDR3 length is 16 residues. V was shortened by 0 bases and J by 2 bases, with 15 bases between the two germline ends. The germline V gene has CDR1 SGHRS and CDR2 YFSETQ. Here the CDR3 DNA reads TGCGCCAGCAGCTTGGAAGGGGGGGACTCCGCCTACGAGCAGTACTTC. It yields the protein CASSLEGGDSAYEQYF. Full variable domain (outside the CDR3, taken from reference TRBV5-1 and TRBJ2-7): KAGVTQTPRYLIKTRGQQVTLSCSPISGHRSVSWYQQTPGQGLQFLFEYFSETQRNKGNFPGRFSGRQFSNSRSEMNVSTLELGDSALYLCASSLEGGDSAYEQYFGPGTRLTVT.

This chain uses TRBV5-1 with TRBJ1-1, with D perhaps matching TRBD1 (5 bases). V was pared by 2 bases and J by 3 bases, with 20 bases between. This CDR3 has 17 residues. Germline assignment: CDR1 SGHRS and CDR2 YFSETQ. The CDR3 DNA follows: TGCGCCAGCAGCTTATTTGTCAGGGAGGAAGGGGACACTGAAGCTTTCTTT. It specifies CASSLFVREEGDTEAFF.

V usage is TRBV27 and J usage is TRBJ1-2, with TRBD1 identical over 8 bases. Germline V gene data show CDR1 as MNHEY and CDR2 as SMNVEV (reference sequence). V gave up 6 bases and J gave up 4 bases; unmatched junction bases: 10. CDR3 length equals 15 residues. The CDR3 region has the DNA TGTGCCAGCAGCTATCGAACAGGGGGAGGCTATGGCTACACCTTC. Its protein product is CASSYRTGGGYGYTF.

The chain couples TRBV9 to TRBJ1-1, with D unresolved. The CDR3 spans 13 residues. V lost 4 bases and J lost 3, with 10 bases in between. Looked up from germline, CDR1 is SGDLS and CDR2 is YYNGEE. CDR3 amino acids: CASSPTDYTEAFF. The DNA for the CDR3 is TGTGCCAGCAGCCCGACGGACTACACTGAAGCTTTCTTT.

The chain carries TRBV7-9 and TRBJ2-7; 12 positions agree with TRBD2. Germline CDR1 reads SEHNR; CDR2 reads FQNEAQ (reference sequence). V shed 1 base, J shed 0 bases, and the junction held 7 bases outside the gene matches. CDR3 length equals 18 residues. CDR3 DNA: TGTGCCAGCAGCTTAGGACTAGCGGGAGTATCCTACTCCTACGAGCAGTACTTC. Translating gives CASSLGLAGVSYSYEQYF. The full variable domain, rest sourced from reference TRBV7-9 and TRBJ2-7, is DTGVSQNPRHKITKRGQNVTFRCDPISEHNRLYWYRQTLGQGPEFLTYFQNEAQLEKSRLLSDRFSAERPKGSFSTLEIQRTEQGDSAMYLCASSLGLAGVSYSYEQYFGPGTRLTVT.

This clone was seen only a few times. The rearrangement uses TRBV27 and TRBJ2-1, with 7 bases matching TRBD2. Germline V lookup: CDR1 MNHEY, CDR2 SMNVEV (reference sequence). Trimming cost V 3 bases and J 10 bases; bases outside gene matches: 6. The CDR3 extends over 13 amino acids. CDR3 bases: TGTGCCAGCAGTTTGACTAGCCGGCGGGAGCAGTTCTTC. Protein product: CASSLTSRREQFF.